A single sample is the source of the 7 T cell receptor beta chains below, sequenced in a study of blood T cells in healthy people across ages. The second PCR ran about 6 to 11 cycles with a sample-barcoded 5' primer and J-beta primers. TCRdb reprocessed the 5' RACE reads via MiXCR and lists one record per CDR3 protein. The sample has over 700,000 distinct CDR3 sequences; approximately 55% are singletons. The sequencing sample was made of blood. The receptors shown here come from a man older than 75 in good health.

This clonotype was recorded at least ten times. The chain recombines TRBV20-1 with TRBJ2-7, with D uncertain. With 2 bases removed from V and 5 bases from J, the gap between germline ends came to 13 bases. This CDR3 contains 13 residues. The germline CDR1 and CDR2 sequences are DFQATT and SNEGSKA (reference sequence). The CDR3 is CSARPPGPDEQYF. The CDR3 coding sequence is TGCAGTGCTAGACCTCCTGGGCCGGACGAGCAGTACTTC.

This clonotype was found a few times. The chain uses TRBV6-6 and TRBJ2-5; 7 bases map to TRBD2. The CDR3 has 16 amino acids. V gave up 0 bases and J gave up 4 bases; unmatched junction bases: 8. From germline, CDR1 is MNHNY and CDR2 SVGAGI (reference sequence). DNA for the CDR3: TGTGCCAGCAGTTACTCGCGGGGGAACCCAACAGAGACCCAGTACTTC. Amino acids: CASSYSRGNPTETQYF.

This clonotype came up a few times. This rearrangement joins TRBV2 to TRBJ1-5, with D unclear. The CDR3 consists of 18 residues. The germline V and J ends were trimmed by 1 base and 4 bases, with 20 bases remaining between them. CDR1 SNHLY and CDR2 FYNNEI come from the germline V gene. The CDR3 sequence is CASSEVVGGYGSNQPQHF. Here the CDR3 DNA reads TGTGCCAGCAGTGAAGTGGTGGGTGGGTATGGTAGTAATCAGCCCCAGCATTTT.

The V gene is TRBV21-1, the J gene TRBJ2-3; the table gives TRBD2 as D, unverified against the DNA. TRBV21-1 is deemed a pseudogene. The CDR3 extends over 20 amino acids. The CDR3: CASSKPDGAGTSGSGRYAYF. CDR3 in DNA: TGTGCCAGCAGCAAACCTGATGGAGCGGGGACTAGCGGGAGCGGTAGATACGCGTATTTT.

The chain employs TRBV27 and TRBJ1-6; 8 bases fit TRBD1. The germline CDR1 and CDR2 sequences are MNHEY and SMNVEV (reference sequence). This CDR3 spans 15 amino acids. Germline trimming cut 5 bases from V and 8 bases from J; bases unmatched to any gene: 8. The CDR3 sequence is CASSGRTGRDSPLHF. The CDR3 nucleotides read TGTGCCAGCAGTGGCAGGACAGGGAGGGATTCACCCCTCCACTTT.

In its sample, this clonotype was seen many times. The DNA of the CDR3 is TGTGCCAGCAGCTCTTTCCCCTCAGGTAATGAGCAGTTCTTC. Its translation: CASSSFPSGNEQFF. The rearrangement uses TRBV27 and TRBJ2-1; D uncertain. Looked up from germline, CDR1 is MNHEY and CDR2 is SMNVEV (reference sequence). Trimming stripped 6 bases from V and 7 bases from J, with 16 bases between. CDR3 length: 14 residues.

The gene calls are TRBV6-2 or TRBV6-3 and TRBJ2-4; D perhaps matches TRBD1 (6 bases). The assigned J gene may be wrong: the sequence end matches TRBJ2-7 better. CDR3 length: 13 amino acids. The V gene's germline CDR1 is MNHEY and CDR2 SVGEGT. Written as DNA, the CDR3 is TGTGCCAGCACCCACGGGACACTCTACGAGCAGTACTTC. It translates to CASTHGTLYEQYF.